The next 16 T cell receptor beta chains were all read from a single sample in a study of PD-1 blockade in classical Hodgkin lymphoma. Method: immunoSEQ multiplex PCR; TCRdb's copy keeps in-frame clones and lacks some. This sample carries under 30,000 clones, 91% of them seen once, and the ten largest clones take 3% to 4%. Time point: newly diagnosed, previously untreated cHL patient sample. Sequenced sample: peripheral blood mononuclear cells (PBMCs). The receptors come from a human donor with classical Hodgkin lymphoma.

The chain employs TRBV28 and TRBJ2-4; 10 nucleotides agree with TRBD1. The CDR3 contains 13 residues. Germline CDR1 MDHEN, CDR2 SYDVKM. The ends lost 11 bases at V and 7 bases at J; junction bases unmatched: 8. As DNA, the CDR3 is TGTGCCGTTAGCCGGACAGGGGGGAACATTCAGTACTTC. It is translated as CAVSRTGGNIQYF.

The V call is TRBV25-1, the J call TRBJ2-7, with a weak D call TRBD1 (5 bases). CDR1 MGHDK and CDR2 SYGVNS come from the germline V gene. The V and J ends lost 4 bases and 5 bases respectively, with 9 bases between them. The CDR3 totals 12 residues. CDR3 loop: CASSANRNEQYF. The CDR3 coding sequence is TGTGCCAGCAGTGCTAACAGGAACGAGCAGTACTTC.

The chain has TRBV18 and TRBJ2-7, with 8 bases that match TRBD1. The J segment lost 3 bases and the V segment lost 3 bases, leaving 4 bases of the junction unmatched. From germline, CDR1 is KGHSH and CDR2 LQKENI. The CDR3 sequence is 14 residues long. CDR3 in DNA: TGTGCCAGCTCACCGAACAGGGGGGTCTACGAGCAGTACTTC. Translation gives CASSPNRGVYEQYF. Drawing the rest from reference TRBV18 and TRBJ2-7, the complete variable domain is NAGVMQNPRHLVRRRGQEARLRCSPMKGHSHVYWYRQLPEEGLKFMVYLQKENIIDESGMPKERFSAEFPKEGPSILRIQQVVRGDSAAYFCASSPNRGVYEQYFGPGTRLTVT.

The rearrangement uses TRBV28 and TRBJ2-2, with 7 nucleotides matching TRBD2. The CDR3 runs to 12 residues. From germline, CDR1 is MDHEN and CDR2 SYDVKM. The CDR3: CAGRDGIGELFF. For the CDR3, the DNA is TGTGCAGGGAGGGACGGGATCGGGGAGCTGTTTTTT.

The CDR3 nucleotides read TGTGCCAGCAGTGAAGGGACATTCCTTAGGGAGCAGTACTTC. Amino acid sequence: CASSEGTFLREQYF. The chain links TRBV6-1 to TRBJ2-7; possible D gene TRBD1, 5 bases. The V end was cut by 1 base, the J end by 7 bases, with 14 bases between. This CDR3 contains 14 residues. Germline CDR1 MNHNS, CDR2 SASEGT.

CDR3 in DNA: TGTGCCATCAGTTTTACCGGGGAGCTGTTTTTT. The encoded protein is CAISFTGELFF. J is TRBJ2-2 and V is TRBV10-3, with D hard to call. Germline V gene data show CDR1 as ENHRY and CDR2 as SYGVKD. There are 11 residues in the CDR3. The V end lost 5 bases, the J end lost 5 bases, and 3 bases lay between the germline ends.

The chain links TRBV29-1 to TRBJ2-1, with D maybe TRBD1 (5 bases). Trimming removed 2 bases from V and 10 bases from J, with 18 bases in between. The germline V gene encodes CDR1 SQVTM and CDR2 ANQGSEA. CDR3 length: 14 residues. DNA for the CDR3: TGCAGCGTTGAATCCCCCGAAAGGCAGGGCGAGCAGTTCTTC. Its protein product is CSVESPERQGEQFF.

The V and J genes are TRBV6-8 and TRBJ2-1, with 7 bases identical to TRBD2. The CDR3 totals 12 residues. The ends lost 6 bases at V and 5 bases at J; junction bases unmatched: 1. Looked up from germline, CDR1 is MNHGY and CDR2 is SAAAGT. In nucleotides, the CDR3 is TGTGCCAGCAGGCTAGCGGACAATGAGCAGTTCTTC. This sequence encodes CASRLADNEQFF.

CDR3 coding DNA: TGTGCCAGCAGCTTAGAGGGGGGAAACACCATATATTTT. This translates into CASSLEGGNTIYF. The chain combines TRBV11-2 with TRBJ1-3; no reliable D call. Germline V gene lookup returns CDR1 SGHAT and CDR2 FQNNGV. The germline V and J ends were trimmed by 0 bases and 4 bases, with 4 bases remaining between them. The CDR3 runs to 13 residues.

V and J are TRBV27 and TRBJ1-3, with unresolved D. The CDR3 contains 17 residues. Germline V CDR1 and CDR2: MNHEY, SMNVEV (reference sequence). Trimming took 5 bases from V and 1 from J, leaving 18 bases between them. CDR3 sequence reads: CASSPIYGLLSGNTIYF. The CDR3 DNA reads as TGTGCCAGCAGTCCAATTTATGGACTCTTATCTGGAAACACCATATATTTT.

The V call is TRBV2, the J call TRBJ1-5; 7 bases are shared with TRBD1. Germline loops: CDR1 SNHLY, CDR2 FYNNEI. V dropped 7 bases and J dropped 0; count of bases not matched to a gene: 3. The CDR3 is made up of 14 amino acids. The CDR3 nucleotides are TGTGCCAGCACTAGGGACAGTAGCAATCAGCCCCAGCATTTT. It is translated as CASTRDSSNQPQHF.

The V and J genes are TRBV11-2 and TRBJ1-1; a weak D match, TRBD1 (6 bases). The CDR3 has 15 residues. V was shortened by 2 bases and J by 1 base, with 11 bases between the two germline ends. The germline gives CDR1 SGHAT, CDR2 FQNNGV. CDR3 sequence (DNA): TGTGCCAGCAGCTTACCGGGGGCCTCGAACACTGAAGCTTTCTTT. This translates into CASSLPGASNTEAFF.

CDR3 nucleotides: TGTGCCAGCAGCCCGCGCACCAGCGGGAGCGGCAATGAGCAGTTCTTC. Translated: CASSPRTSGSGNEQFF. V and J are TRBV7-8 and TRBJ2-1; TRBD2 matches at 8 bases. CDR1 and CDR2 (germline): SGHVS, FQNEAQ. Trimming removed 5 bases from V and 6 bases from J; junction bases left unmatched: 12. The CDR3 sequence is 16 residues long.

CDR3 residues: CASKAGGSNTEAFF. The CDR3 DNA is TGCGCCAGCAAAGCAGGGGGCTCGAACACTGAAGCTTTCTTT. The V gene is TRBV5-1, the J gene TRBJ1-1, with TRBD1 matching over 8 bases. CDR1 is SGHRS, CDR2 YFSETQ, per germline. Trimming took 6 bases from V and 1 from J; bases not matched to a gene: 5. This CDR3 is built from 14 residues.

This clone was seen a single time. V is TRBV6-5 and J is TRBJ2-2, with D perhaps matching TRBD1 (5 bases). CDR1 is MNHEY, CDR2 SVGAGI, per germline. CDR3 length equals 14 residues. The ends were cut back, 6 bases at V and 7 bases at J, with 15 bases in the middle. CDR3 protein: CASRPAAGIGELFF. CDR3 nucleotide sequence: TGTGCCAGCAGACCCGCGGCAGGGATCGGGGAGCTGTTTTTT.

V and J are TRBV2 and TRBJ2-7, with 9 nucleotides matching TRBD2. V shed 4 bases and J 3 bases; nucleotides not matched to a gene: 4. Germline V gives CDR1 SNHLY, CDR2 FYNNEI. This CDR3 region has 14 residues. CDR3 sequence reads: CASSGASGIYEQYF. CDR3 DNA: TGTGCCAGCAGTGGGGCTAGCGGGATCTACGAGCAGTACTTC.